This TCR beta chain originates from a study of tumor and adjacent non-tumor tissue in lung cancer. Study at large: The cohort had 12 adenocarcinoma, 2 squamous cell and 1 small cell patients. Stage I to III disease affected over nine men and 5 women aged roughly 31 to 85. Study-level findings and limits: Tumor TCR diversity, when higher, was linked to shorter survival. Top 100 clones took a larger repertoire share in normal lung.

The library came from three nested PCR rounds adapted from ARM-PCR protocols. TCRdb independently ran MiXCR on the multiplex PCR reads; one entry per CDR3 protein. The sample has approximately 75,000 distinct CDR3 sequences, about three quarters seen once. As to this clonotype: Its matching antigen is unknown. This could be a read error, since a much larger clone is one nucleotide away.

This sample's RNA came from whole unsorted tissue. J was trimmed by 10 bases and V by 3 bases; bases with no gene match: 9. Germline loops: CDR1 MDHEN, CDR2 SYDVKM. This CDR3 contains 14 residues. The chain is built from TRBV28 and TRBJ1-2, with TRBD1 identical over 9 bases. Sequencing input: lung tumor tissue. The sequence was obtained from a woman aged 50 to 65 with non-small cell lung cancer. CDR3 region: CASSFGTGRGDYTF. In DNA, the CDR3 is TGTGCCAGCAGTTTTGGGACAGGGAGGGGTGACTACACCTTC.